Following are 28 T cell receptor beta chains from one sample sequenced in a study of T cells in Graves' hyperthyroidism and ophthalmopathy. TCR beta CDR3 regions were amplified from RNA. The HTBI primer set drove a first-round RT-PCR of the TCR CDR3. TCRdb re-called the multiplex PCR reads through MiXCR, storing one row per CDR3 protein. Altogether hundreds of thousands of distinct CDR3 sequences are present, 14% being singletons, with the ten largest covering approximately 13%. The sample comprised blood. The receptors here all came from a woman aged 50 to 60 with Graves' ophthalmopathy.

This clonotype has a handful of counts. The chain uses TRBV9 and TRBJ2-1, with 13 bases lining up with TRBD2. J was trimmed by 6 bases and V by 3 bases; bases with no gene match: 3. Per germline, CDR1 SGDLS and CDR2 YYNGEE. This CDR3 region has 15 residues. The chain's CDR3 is CASSGGLAGTNEQFF. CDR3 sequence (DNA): TGTGCCAGCAGCGGGGGACTAGCGGGAACCAATGAGCAGTTCTTC.

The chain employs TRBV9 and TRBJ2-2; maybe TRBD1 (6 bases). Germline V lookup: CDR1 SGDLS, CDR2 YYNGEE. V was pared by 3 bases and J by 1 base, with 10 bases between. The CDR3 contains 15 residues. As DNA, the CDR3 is TGTGCCAGCAGCGGGGGGCAAATGAACACCGGGGAGCTGTTTTTT. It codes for CASSGGQMNTGELFF.

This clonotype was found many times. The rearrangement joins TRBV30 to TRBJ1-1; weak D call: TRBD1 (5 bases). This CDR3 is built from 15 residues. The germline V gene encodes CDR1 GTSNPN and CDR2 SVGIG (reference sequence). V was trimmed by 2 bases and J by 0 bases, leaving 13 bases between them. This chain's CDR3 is CAWSLTGNMNTEAFF. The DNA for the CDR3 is TGTGCCTGGAGTCTTACAGGAAATATGAACACTGAAGCTTTCTTT.

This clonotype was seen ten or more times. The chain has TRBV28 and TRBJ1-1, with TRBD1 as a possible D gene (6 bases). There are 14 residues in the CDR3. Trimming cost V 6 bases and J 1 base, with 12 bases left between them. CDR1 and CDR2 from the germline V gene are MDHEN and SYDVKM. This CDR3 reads CASRRQVQNTEAFF. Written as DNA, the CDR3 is TGTGCCAGCAGGAGACAGGTCCAGAACACTGAAGCTTTCTTT.

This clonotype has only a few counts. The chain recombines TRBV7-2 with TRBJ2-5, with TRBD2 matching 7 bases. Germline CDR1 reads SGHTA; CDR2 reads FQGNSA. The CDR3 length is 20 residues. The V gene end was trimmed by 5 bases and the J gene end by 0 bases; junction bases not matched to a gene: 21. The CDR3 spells CASSQDLPASGTSYQETQYF. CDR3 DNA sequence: TGTGCCAGCAGCCAAGATCTTCCGGCTAGCGGTACCTCGTACCAAGAGACCCAGTACTTC.

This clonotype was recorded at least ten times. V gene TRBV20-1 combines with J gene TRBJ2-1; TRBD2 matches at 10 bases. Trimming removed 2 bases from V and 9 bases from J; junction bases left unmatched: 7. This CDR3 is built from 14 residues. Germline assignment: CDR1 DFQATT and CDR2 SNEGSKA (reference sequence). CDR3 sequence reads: CSARLGLAGVEQFF. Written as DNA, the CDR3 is TGCAGTGCTAGATTGGGGCTAGCGGGAGTTGAGCAGTTCTTC.

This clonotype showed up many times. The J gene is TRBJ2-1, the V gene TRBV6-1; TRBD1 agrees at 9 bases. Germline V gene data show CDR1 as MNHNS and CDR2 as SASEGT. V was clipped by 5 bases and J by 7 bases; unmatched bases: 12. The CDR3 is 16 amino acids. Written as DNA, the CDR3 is TGTGCCAGCAGTCCCCGGGACAGGGAAATTCGGAATGAGCAGTTCTTC. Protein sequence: CASSPRDREIRNEQFF.

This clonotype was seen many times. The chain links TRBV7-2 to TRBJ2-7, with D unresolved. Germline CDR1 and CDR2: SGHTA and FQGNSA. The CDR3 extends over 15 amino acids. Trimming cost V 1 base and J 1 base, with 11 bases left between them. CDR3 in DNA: TGTGCCAGCAGCTTAGAGCCAGGTATATCCTACGAGCAGTACTTC. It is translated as CASSLEPGISYEQYF.

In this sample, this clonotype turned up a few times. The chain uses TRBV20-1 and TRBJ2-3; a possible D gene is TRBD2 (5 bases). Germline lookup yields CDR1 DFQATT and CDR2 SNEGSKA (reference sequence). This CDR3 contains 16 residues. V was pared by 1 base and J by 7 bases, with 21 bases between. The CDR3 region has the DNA TGCAGTGCTAGAGTTCCGGGATCCGGATGGGTGAATACGCAGTATTTT. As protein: CSARVPGSGWVNTQYF.

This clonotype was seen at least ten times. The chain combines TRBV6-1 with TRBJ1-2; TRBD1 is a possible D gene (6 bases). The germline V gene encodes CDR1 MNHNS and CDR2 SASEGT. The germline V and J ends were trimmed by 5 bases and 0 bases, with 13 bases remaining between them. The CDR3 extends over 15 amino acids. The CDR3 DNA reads TGTGCCAGCAGTCCCCGGGGGCAGACTAACTATGGCTACACCTTC. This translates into CASSPRGQTNYGYTF.

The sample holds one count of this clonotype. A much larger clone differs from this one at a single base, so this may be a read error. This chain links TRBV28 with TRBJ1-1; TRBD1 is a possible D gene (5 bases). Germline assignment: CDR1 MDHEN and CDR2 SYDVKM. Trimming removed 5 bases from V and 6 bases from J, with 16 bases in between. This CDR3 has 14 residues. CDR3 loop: CASSREMTDAEAFF. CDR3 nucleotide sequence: TGTGCCAGCAGTCGAGAGATGACAGACGCTGAAGCTTTCTTT. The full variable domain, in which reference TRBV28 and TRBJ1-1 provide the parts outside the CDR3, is DVKVTQSSRYLVKRTGEKVFLECVQDMDHENMFWYRQDPGLGLRLIYFSYDVKMKEKGDIPEGYSVSREKKERFSLILESASTNQTSMYLCASSREMTDAEAFFGQGTRLTVV.

This CDR3 reads CSAEGPGQGYQETQYF. CDR3 nucleotides: TGCAGTGCTGAAGGTCCGGGACAGGGATACCAAGAGACCCAGTACTTC. V is TRBV20-1 and J is TRBJ2-5, with 9 bases identical to TRBD1. Per the germline V gene, CDR1 is DFQATT and CDR2 is SNEGSKA (reference sequence). J lost 0 bases, V lost 5 bases, and 10 bases had no gene match. This CDR3 comprises 16 residues.

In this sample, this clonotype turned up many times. The CDR3 sequence is CASSVGGDYQETQYF. CDR3 coding DNA: TGTGCCAGCAGCGTAGGGGGAGATTACCAAGAGACCCAGTACTTC. The chain carries TRBV9 and TRBJ2-5, with D tentatively TRBD2 (5 bases). V was shortened by 0 bases and J by 0 bases, with 9 bases between the two germline ends. The CDR3 loop spans 15 amino acids. Per the germline V gene, CDR1 is SGDLS and CDR2 is YYNGEE.

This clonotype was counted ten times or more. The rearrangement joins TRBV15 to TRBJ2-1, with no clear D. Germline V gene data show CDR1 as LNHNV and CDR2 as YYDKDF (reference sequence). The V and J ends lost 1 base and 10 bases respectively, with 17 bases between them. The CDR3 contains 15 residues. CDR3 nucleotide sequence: TGTGCCACCAGCAGAGCTGAAACTTCCCGCCGGGAGCAGTTCTTC. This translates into CATSRAETSRREQFF.

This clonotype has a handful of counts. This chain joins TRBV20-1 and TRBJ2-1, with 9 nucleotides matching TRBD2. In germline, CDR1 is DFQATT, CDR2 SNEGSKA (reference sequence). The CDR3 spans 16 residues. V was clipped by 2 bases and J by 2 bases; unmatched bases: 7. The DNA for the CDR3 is TGCAGTGCTAGACCACCGACTAGCGGCGCCTACAATGAGCAGTTCTTC. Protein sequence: CSARPPTSGAYNEQFF.

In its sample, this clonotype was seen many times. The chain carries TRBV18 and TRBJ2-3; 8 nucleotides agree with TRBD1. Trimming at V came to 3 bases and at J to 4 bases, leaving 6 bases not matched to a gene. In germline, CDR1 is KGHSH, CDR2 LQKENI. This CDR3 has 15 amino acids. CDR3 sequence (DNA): TGTGCCAGCTCACCGACTGGACAGGGCGCAGATACGCAGTATTTT. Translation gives CASSPTGQGADTQYF.

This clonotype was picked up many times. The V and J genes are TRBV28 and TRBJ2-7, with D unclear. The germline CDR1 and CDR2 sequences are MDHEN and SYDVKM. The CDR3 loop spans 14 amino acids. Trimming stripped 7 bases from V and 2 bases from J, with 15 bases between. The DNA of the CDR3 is TGTGCCAGCACCACGTCCGCAGGAACCTACGAGCAGTACTTC. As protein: CASTTSAGTYEQYF. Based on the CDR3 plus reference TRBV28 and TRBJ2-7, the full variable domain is DVKVTQSSRYLVKRTGEKVFLECVQDMDHENMFWYRQDPGLGLRLIYFSYDVKMKEKGDIPEGYSVSREKKERFSLILESASTNQTSMYLCASTTSAGTYEQYFGPGTRLTVT.

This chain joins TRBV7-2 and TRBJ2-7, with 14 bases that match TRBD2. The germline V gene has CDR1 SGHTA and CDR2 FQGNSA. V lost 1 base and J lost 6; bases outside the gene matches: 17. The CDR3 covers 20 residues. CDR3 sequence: CASSLVAGTSGRTPPPEQYF. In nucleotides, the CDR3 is TGTGCCAGCAGCTTAGTAGCAGGGACTAGCGGGAGAACCCCACCCCCCGAGCAGTACTTC.

In DNA form, the CDR3 reads TGTGCCAGCAGCTCGACAGGCGGTAACAGGGAGCTGTTTTTT. It is translated as CASSSTGGNRELFF. The rearrangement uses TRBV7-3 and TRBJ2-2, with a tentative D call TRBD1 (6 bases). CDR3 size: 14 residues. V lost 4 bases, J lost 9 bases, and 15 bases lay in between. From germline, CDR1 is SGHTA and CDR2 FQGTGA.

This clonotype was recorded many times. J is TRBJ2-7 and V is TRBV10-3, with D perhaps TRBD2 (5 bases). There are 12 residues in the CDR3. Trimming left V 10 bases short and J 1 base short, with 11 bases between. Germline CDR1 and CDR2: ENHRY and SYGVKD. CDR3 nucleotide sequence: TGTGCCACCTCTCTAGCTTCCTACGAGCAGTACTTC. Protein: CATSLASYEQYF.

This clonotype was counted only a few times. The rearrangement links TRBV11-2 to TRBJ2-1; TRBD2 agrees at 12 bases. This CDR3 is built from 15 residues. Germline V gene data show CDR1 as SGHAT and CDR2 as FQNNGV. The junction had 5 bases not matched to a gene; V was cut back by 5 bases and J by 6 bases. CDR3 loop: CASSAGLAGRNEQFF. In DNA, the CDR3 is TGTGCCAGCAGCGCGGGACTAGCGGGTCGCAATGAGCAGTTCTTC.

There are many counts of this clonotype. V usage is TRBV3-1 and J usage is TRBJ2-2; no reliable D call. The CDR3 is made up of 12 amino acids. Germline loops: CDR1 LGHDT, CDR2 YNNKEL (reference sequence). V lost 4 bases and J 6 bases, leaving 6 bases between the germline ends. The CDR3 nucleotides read TGTGCCAGCAGCCCTAGTCCCGGGGAGCTGTTTTTT. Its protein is CASSPSPGELFF.

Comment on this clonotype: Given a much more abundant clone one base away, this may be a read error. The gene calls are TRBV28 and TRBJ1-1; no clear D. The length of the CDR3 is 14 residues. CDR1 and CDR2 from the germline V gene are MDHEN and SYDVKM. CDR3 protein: CASSLIDLNTGAFF. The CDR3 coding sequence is TGTGCCAGCAGTTTAATAGATCTGAACACTGGAGCTTTCTTT.

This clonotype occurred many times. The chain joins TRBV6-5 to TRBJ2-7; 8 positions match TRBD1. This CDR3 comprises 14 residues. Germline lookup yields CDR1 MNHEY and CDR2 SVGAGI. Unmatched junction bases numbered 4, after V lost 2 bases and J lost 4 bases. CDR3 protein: CASSYPGGSYEQYF. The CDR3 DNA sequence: TGTGCCAGCAGTTACCCAGGGGGCAGTTACGAGCAGTACTTC.

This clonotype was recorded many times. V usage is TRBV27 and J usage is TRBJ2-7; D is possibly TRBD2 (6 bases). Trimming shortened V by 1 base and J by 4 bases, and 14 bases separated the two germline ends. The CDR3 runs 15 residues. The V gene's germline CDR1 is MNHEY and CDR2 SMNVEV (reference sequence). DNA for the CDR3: TGTGCCAGCAGTTTATGGCCTAGCGCCCTTTACGAGCAGTACTTC. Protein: CASSLWPSALYEQYF.

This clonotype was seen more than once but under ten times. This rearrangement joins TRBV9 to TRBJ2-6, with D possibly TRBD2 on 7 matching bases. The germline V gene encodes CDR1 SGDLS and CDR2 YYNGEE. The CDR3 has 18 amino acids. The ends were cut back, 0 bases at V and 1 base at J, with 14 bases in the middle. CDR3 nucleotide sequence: TGTGCCAGCAGCGTAGTCGGGGGGCGCGGGTCTGGGGCCAACGTCCTGACTTTC. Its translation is CASSVVGGRGSGANVLTF.

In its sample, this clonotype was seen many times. This CDR3 is CASSDAITDTQYF. Written as DNA, the CDR3 is TGTGCCAGCTCAGACGCGATCACAGATACGCAGTATTTT. The chain joins TRBV18 to TRBJ2-3; D is undetermined. V was cut by 5 bases and J by 2 bases, with 8 bases left in between. The CDR3 consists of 13 residues. Germline V lookup: CDR1 KGHSH, CDR2 LQKENI. Together with reference TRBV18 and TRBJ2-3, the CDR3 gives the full variable domain: NAGVMQNPRHLVRRRGQEARLRCSPMKGHSHVYWYRQLPEEGLKFMVYLQKENIIDESGMPKERFSAEFPKEGPSILRIQQVVRGDSAAYFCASSDAITDTQYFGPGTRLTVL.

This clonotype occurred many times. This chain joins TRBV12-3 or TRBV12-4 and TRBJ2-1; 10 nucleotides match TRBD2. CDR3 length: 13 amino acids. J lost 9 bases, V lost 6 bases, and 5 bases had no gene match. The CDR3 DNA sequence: TGTGCCAGCAGGCTAGCGGGAGTGAGTGAGCAGTTCTTC. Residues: CASRLAGVSEQFF.